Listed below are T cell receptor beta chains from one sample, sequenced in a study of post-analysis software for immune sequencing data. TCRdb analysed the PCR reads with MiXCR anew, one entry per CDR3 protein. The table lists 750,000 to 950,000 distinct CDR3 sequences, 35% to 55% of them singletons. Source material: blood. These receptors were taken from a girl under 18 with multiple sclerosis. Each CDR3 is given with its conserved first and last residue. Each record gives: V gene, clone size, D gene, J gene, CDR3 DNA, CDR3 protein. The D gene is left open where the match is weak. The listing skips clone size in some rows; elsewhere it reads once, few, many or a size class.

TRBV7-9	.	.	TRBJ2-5	TGTGCCAGCAGCCCCCTAGCGAGTTCTTTCGAGGGAGAGACCCAGTACTTC	CASSPLASSFEGETQYF
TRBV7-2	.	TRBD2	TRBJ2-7	TGTGCCAGCAGCTTAGTAGCTAGCGGGGCCTCCTACGAGCAGTACTTC	CASSLVASGASYEQYF
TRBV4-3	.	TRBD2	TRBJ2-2	TGCGCCAGCAGCCAATTAGGACTAGCTACCGGGGAGCTGTTTTTT	CASSQLGLATGELFF
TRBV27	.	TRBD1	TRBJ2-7	TGTGCCAGCAGTCGCGTGGGGACAGGGCCCTACGAGCAGTACTTC	CASSRVGTGPYEQYF
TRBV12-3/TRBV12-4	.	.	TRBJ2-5	TGTGCCAGCAGTTTTGCTGGACAAGAGACCCAGTACTTC	CASSFAGQETQYF
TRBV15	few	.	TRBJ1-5	TGTGCCACCAGCTCCGGTAAAGATTTTAGCAATCAGCCCCAGCATTTT	CATSSGKDFSNQPQHF
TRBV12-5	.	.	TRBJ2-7	TGTGCTAGTGATTTGATCCACGAGCAGTACTTC	CASDLIHEQYF
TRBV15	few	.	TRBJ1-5	TGTGCCACCAGCCTCCGGTCCGGGGGTCAGCCCCAGCATTTT	CATSLRSGGQPQHF
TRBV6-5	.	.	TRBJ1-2	TGTGCCAGCAGTTACGGACTCGAACAGACTGGCTACACCTTC	CASSYGLEQTGYTF
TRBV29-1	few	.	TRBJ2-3	TGCAGCGTTGAACCCCCGGGGCGTTCGGTGGATACGCAGTATTTT	CSVEPPGRSVDTQYF
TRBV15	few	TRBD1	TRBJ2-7	TGTGCCACCAGCAGGGACAGGGGTCTCTCCTACGAGCAGTACTTC	CATSRDRGLSYEQYF
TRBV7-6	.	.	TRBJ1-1	TGTGCCAGCAGCTTAGAAGGGTCTGAAGCTTTCTTT	CASSLEGSEAFF
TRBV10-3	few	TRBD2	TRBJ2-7	TGTGCCATCAGTGAGTCGGTGCGGGGGGCCTACGAGCAGTACTTC	CAISESVRGAYEQYF
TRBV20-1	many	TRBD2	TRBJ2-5	TGCAGTGCTAGGACTAGCGGGAAAGAGACCCAGTACTTC	CSARTSGKETQYF
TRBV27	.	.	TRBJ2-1	TGTGCCAGCAGAGTCCCATCGACCTACAATGAGCAGTTCTTC	CASRVPSTYNEQFF
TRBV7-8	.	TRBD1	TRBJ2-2	TGTGCCAGCAGCCTCCGGGACAGCGCGAACACCGGGGAGCTGTTTTTT	CASSLRDSANTGELFF
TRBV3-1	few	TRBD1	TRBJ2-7	TGTGCCAGCAGCCCCGGGACAGCCAACGAGCAGTACTTC	CASSPGTANEQYF
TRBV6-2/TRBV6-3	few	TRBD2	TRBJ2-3	TGTGCCAGCAGTTACGGATCTAGCGGAGCGGACACAGATACGCAGTATTTT	CASSYGSSGADTDTQYF
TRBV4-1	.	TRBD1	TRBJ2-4	TGCGCCAGCAGCCAAGAAGGGACAGGTCCTGGAAACATTCAGTACTTC	CASSQEGTGPGNIQYF
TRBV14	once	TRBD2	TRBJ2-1	TGTGCCAGCAGCCAAGAAGGTGGCCGGCGGGAGACTCAAGAGCAGTTCTTC	CASSQEGGRRETQEQFF
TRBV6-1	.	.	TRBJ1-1	TGTGCCAGCAGTGCGTTCGGAGGGTTGGCGGGGGAGAACACTGAAGCTTTCTTT	CASSAFGGLAGENTEAFF
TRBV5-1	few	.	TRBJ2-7	TGCGCCAGCAGCACCTCGGCGGGAACCTACGAGCAGTACTTC	CASSTSAGTYEQYF
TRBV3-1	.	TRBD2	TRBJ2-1	TGTGCCAGCAGCCACCCATGGACTAGTGAGCAGTTCTTC	CASSHPWTSEQFF
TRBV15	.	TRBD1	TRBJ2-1	TGTGCCACCAGCAGAGATATAACAGGGGGAGATGAGCAGTTCTTC	CATSRDITGGDEQFF
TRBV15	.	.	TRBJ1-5	TGTGCCACCAGCAGAGGTACAGGGAGGAGCAATCAGCCCCAGCATTTT	CATSRGTGRSNQPQHF
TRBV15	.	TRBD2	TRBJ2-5	TGTGCCACCAGCAGACGACTAGCGAGCCAAGAGACCCAGTACTTC	CATSRRLASQETQYF
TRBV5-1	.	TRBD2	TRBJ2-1	TGCGCCAGTCAGTGGGGTAGCGGGAGTCGGTCCTACAATGAGCAGTTCTTC	CASQWGSGSRSYNEQFF
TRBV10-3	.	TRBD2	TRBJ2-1	TGTGCCACGGGACTAGCGGAGGGTTACTCCTACAATGAGCAGTTCTTC	CATGLAEGYSYNEQFF
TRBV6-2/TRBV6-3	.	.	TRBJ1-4	TGTGCCAGCAGTCCCATCAGGGACCTCGCAACTAATGAAAAACTGTTTTTT	CASSPIRDLATNEKLFF
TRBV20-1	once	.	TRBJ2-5	TGCAGCCCGGGCTCCCCCGTGGAGACCCAGTACTTC	CSPGSPVETQYF
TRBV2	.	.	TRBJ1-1	TGTGCCAGCAGGGGAGGAGACGTAGCTTTCTTT	CASRGGDVAFF
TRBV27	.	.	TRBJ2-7	TGTGCCAGCAGACCGCTTGGGGGCGCGGTCGAGCAGTACTTC	CASRPLGGAVEQYF
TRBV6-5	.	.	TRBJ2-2	TGTGCCAGCAGTTACGATGACACCTACACCGGGGAGCTGTTTTTT	CASSYDDTYTGELFF
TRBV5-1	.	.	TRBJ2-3	TGCGCCAGCAGCTTGGGTGGAGTTGAGGAAGATACGCAGTATTTT	CASSLGGVEEDTQYF
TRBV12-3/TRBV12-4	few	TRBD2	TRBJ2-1	TGTGCCAGCAGTCCGCCCGGACTAGCGGGACAGGAGCAGTTCTTC	CASSPPGLAGQEQFF
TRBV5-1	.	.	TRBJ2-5	TGCGCCAGCAGCTTCTTTCCCCCCCAGGATTTGAAGACCCAGTACTTC	CASSFFPPQDLKTQYF
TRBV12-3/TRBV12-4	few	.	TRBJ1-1	TGTGCCAGCAGTTTGAGAGGACAGAGTGAAGCTTTCTTT	CASSLRGQSEAFF
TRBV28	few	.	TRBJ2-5	TGTGCCAGCAGTTTGGAGGGAGGACGGACCCAGTACTTC	CASSLEGGRTQYF
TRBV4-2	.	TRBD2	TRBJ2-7	TGTGCCAGCAGCCAAGATCAAGGCGGGGGGTACGAGCAGTACTTC	CASSQDQGGGYEQYF
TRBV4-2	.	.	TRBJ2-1	TGTGCCAGCAGCCCACCAGGGGGGACTAAGGGTATTGAGCAGTTCTTC	CASSPPGGTKGIEQFF
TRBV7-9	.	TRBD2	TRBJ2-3	TGTGCCAGCAGCCAACCGGGACTAGCGGGATTGATGGCAGATACGCAGTATTTT	CASSQPGLAGLMADTQYF
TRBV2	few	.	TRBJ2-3	TGTGCCAGAGGGGAACGCACAGATACGCAGTATTTT	CARGERTDTQYF
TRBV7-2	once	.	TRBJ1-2	TGTGCCAGCAGCCCCACGGGTCAGAGCAGCTATGGCTACACCTTC	CASSPTGQSSYGYTF
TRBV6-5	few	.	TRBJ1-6	TGTGCCAGCACCCCATCAGGGGTCCGCAATTCACCCCTCCACTTT	CASTPSGVRNSPLHF
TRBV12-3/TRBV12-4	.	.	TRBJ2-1	TGTGCCAGCAGTTCCGGCTCTTGGGTCAGCTCCTACAATGAGCAGTTCTTC	CASSSGSWVSSYNEQFF
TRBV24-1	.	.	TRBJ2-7	TGTGCCACCAGTGATTCCGGCCGCCGCGAGCAGTACTTC	CATSDSGRREQYF
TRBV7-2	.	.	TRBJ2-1	TGTGCCAGCGTCTCTTTGAGGGGGGCTTCCTACAATGAGCAGTTCTTC	CASVSLRGASYNEQFF
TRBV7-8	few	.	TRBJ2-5	TGTGCCAGCAGCTCCTTCGGGCAAGAGACCCAGTACTTC	CASSSFGQETQYF
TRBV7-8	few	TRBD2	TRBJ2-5	TGTGCCAGCAGCTTGACTAGCACGGAGACCCAGTACTTC	CASSLTSTETQYF
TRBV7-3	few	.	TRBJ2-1	TGTGCCAGCAGCTTAACGGGGGTCGGCCCCTACAATGAGCAGTTCTTC	CASSLTGVGPYNEQFF
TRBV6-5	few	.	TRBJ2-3	TGTGCCAGCAGTTACTCGCGGGGAGGAGCAGATACGCAGTATTTT	CASSYSRGGADTQYF
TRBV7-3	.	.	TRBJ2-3	TGTGCCAGCAGCCCCGTCGGAAGCGGATACACAGATACGCAGTATTTT	CASSPVGSGYTDTQYF
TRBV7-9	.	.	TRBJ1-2	TGTGCCAGCAGCCCCCATTGGGGTAATGGCTACACCTTC	CASSPHWGNGYTF
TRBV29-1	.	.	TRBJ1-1	TGCAGCGTTGAATCGGGATCACGGAGGGCTTTCTTT	CSVESGSRRAFF
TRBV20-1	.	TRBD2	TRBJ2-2	TGCAGTGCTAGAGGTGCGGGAGGACCACCAACTGGGGAGCTGTTTTTT	CSARGAGGPPTGELFF